This T cell receptor (beta chain) was obtained from a study of CD8+ T cells in alopecia areata. Study context: Those treated were given oral tofacitinib at 5 to 10 mg twice daily.

Once RNA had been extracted, it was reverse transcribed into cDNA to act as the sequencing template. Clones were sequenced by immunoSEQ multiplex PCR, and TCRdb holds only the in-frame ones, with some missing. The sample consists of about 300,000 clones, over 45% of them appearing once. Details on this clone: Antigen unknown. The junction shows a germline mismatch at one end, possibly a read error. Other DNA sequences of this sample code for an identical CDR3.

Looked up from germline, CDR1 is GTSNPN and CDR2 is SVGIG (reference sequence). The CDR3 is made up of 14 amino acids. Study results and caveats: Elevated clonality characterized lesional scalp relative to normal scalp, particularly in alopecia totalis/universalis.

The treatment: oral pan-JAK inhibitor, 5-10 mg twice daily. The TCR comes from a human donor with alopecia areata. The sequencing used CD4+ T cells sorted from blood, collected at week 24, from a patient treated with tofacitinib. This chain connects TRBV30 to TRBJ1-1; no clear D. The CDR3 sequence is CAWRRVLRDTEAFF. In DNA form, the CDR3 reads TGTGCCTGGCGGCGGGTCTTGAGAGACACTGAAGCCTTCTTT.